The clone carrying this T cell receptor beta chain was observed many times. Its matching antigen is unknown. MiXCR, applied by TCRdb to the 5' RACE reads, yields one record per CDR3 protein. The table has under 60,000 distinct CDR3 sequences, over 4.5% seen once. The data are from a study of neurological immune-mediated disorders. General study points: None of the CDR3 amino acid sequences in expanded clones turned up in more than one subject, which points to private repertoires in all groups.

The cells used in sorted libraries, CD4+ or CD8+ T cells, numbered 750,000 to 1,000,000. This TCR was recovered from a woman between 18 and 29 years old with multiple sclerosis. Specimen: CD4+ T cells from blood.

In nucleotides, the CDR3 is TGTGCCAGCAGCGGCAACAGATTAAACTATGGCTACACCTTC. It translates to CASSGNRLNYGYTF. The chain has TRBV7-8 and TRBJ1-2; D ambiguous. V was trimmed by 5 bases and J by 2 bases, leaving 12 bases between them. CDR3 size: 14 residues. CDR1 is SGHVS and CDR2 is FQNEAQ in the germline V gene.